The 19 T cell receptor beta chains listed next were all sequenced from one sample in a study of T cell repertoires in cytomegalovirus infection. These receptors have no known antigen. TCRdb used MiXCR to reprocess the reads, holding one entry per CDR3 protein. The data contain under 850,000 distinct CDR3 sequences, roughly 33% of them singletons. The sequences come from cultured PBMCs, collected from culture after CMV antigen stimulation. The receptors stem from a human donor in good health (CMV status not recorded). Some clones in this sample may be carry-over from other donors' samples.

The chain couples TRBV27 to TRBJ1-1; 9 bases are shared with TRBD1. With V trimmed by 5 bases and J by 4 bases, 11 bases remained unmatched. This CDR3 comprises 16 residues. Germline CDR1 and CDR2: MNHEY and SMNVEV (reference sequence). For the CDR3, the DNA is TGTGCCAGCAGTCCTCCGGGACAGGGCGTGGTCACTGAAGCTTTCTTT. Residues: CASSPPGQGVVTEAFF.

The rearrangement uses TRBV12-3 or TRBV12-4 and TRBJ2-6; D perhaps matches TRBD2 (5 bases). V was pared by 1 base and J by 4 bases, with 14 bases between. The CDR3 is 17 amino acids. CDR3 amino acids: CASSLGELFRGANVLTF. The CDR3 region has the DNA TGTGCCAGCAGTTTAGGGGAGCTGTTCCGGGGGGCCAACGTCCTGACTTTC.

This clonotype was seen more than once but under ten times. This chain links TRBV12-3 or TRBV12-4 with TRBJ2-5; tentative D call: TRBD1 (6 bases). CDR3 length equals 15 residues. V was trimmed by 0 bases and J by 4 bases, leaving 12 bases between them. CDR3 region: CASSLAPRGVETQYF. In nucleotides, the CDR3 is TGTGCCAGCAGTTTAGCGCCCAGGGGTGTAGAGACCCAGTACTTC.

The rearrangement uses TRBV25-1 and TRBJ2-6; 10 bases line up with TRBD1. This CDR3 is 18 amino acids long. The ends lost 4 bases at V and 2 bases at J; junction bases unmatched: 8. Germline V CDR1 and CDR2: MGHDK, SYGVNS. The DNA for the CDR3 is TGTGCCAGCAGTGCCCGGGACAGGGGTTTAGCTGGGGCCAACGTCCTGACTTTC. It translates to CASSARDRGLAGANVLTF.

V is TRBV5-1 and J is TRBJ1-1, with a weak D call TRBD1 (5 bases). The CDR3 contains 13 residues. Germline V gene data show CDR1 as SGHRS and CDR2 as YFSETQ. The V end lost 4 bases, the J end lost 4 bases, and 11 bases lay between the germline ends. CDR3 sequence: CASSERTSTEAFF. The CDR3 nucleotides read TGCGCCAGCAGCGAAAGGACATCCACTGAAGCTTTCTTT.

CDR3 protein: CASSLQARFTEAFF. The CDR3 nucleotides read TGTGCCAGCAGTTTACAGGCAAGGTTCACTGAAGCTTTCTTT. The J gene is TRBJ1-1, the V gene TRBV27; no reliable D call. CDR3 length equals 14 residues. V was clipped by 2 bases and J by 4 bases, with 11 bases between them. Germline V gene data show CDR1 as MNHEY and CDR2 as SMNVEV (reference sequence).

This sequence joins TRBV5-1 and TRBJ2-1; 10 positions match TRBD1. V was pared by 2 bases and J by 7 bases, with 6 bases of the junction left unmatched. Germline CDR1 and CDR2: SGHRS and YFSETQ. CDR3 length equals 15 residues. CDR3 nucleotides: TGCGCCAGCAGCTTAAGACAGGGGGCGCAGAATGAGCAGTTCTTC. It is translated as CASSLRQGAQNEQFF.

The V gene is TRBV15, the J gene TRBJ1-3; D is perhaps TRBD1 (5 bases). The CDR3 is 15 amino acids. Germline lookup yields CDR1 LNHNV and CDR2 YYDKDF (reference sequence). V was cut by 3 bases and J by 0 bases, with 9 bases left in between. CDR3 region: CATSRGPSSGNTIYF. The CDR3 DNA sequence: TGTGCCACCAGCAGGGGACCGAGCTCTGGAAACACCATATATTTT.

V and J are TRBV11-3 and TRBJ2-1; the D gene is possibly TRBD2 (6 bases). Per germline, CDR1 SGHNT and CDR2 YENEEA. The CDR3 covers 14 residues. Between the trimmed V and J ends, which lost 0 bases and 7 bases, there was a span of 10 bases. CDR3 sequence (DNA): TGTGCCAGCAGCTTAGACCACGCGGGGAATGAGCAGTTCTTC. This translates into CASSLDHAGNEQFF.

The chain carries TRBV15 and TRBJ1-3; D call uncertain. The length of the CDR3 is 16 residues. Trimming removed 0 bases from V and 4 bases from J, with 13 bases in between. Germline assignment: CDR1 LNHNV and CDR2 YYDKDF (reference sequence). The DNA of the CDR3 is TGTGCCACCAGCAGAGATTTGAGGCCCCGAGGAAACACCATATATTTT. Translated: CATSRDLRPRGNTIYF. The whole variable domain, remainder taken from reference TRBV15 and TRBJ1-3, is DAMVIQNPRYQVTQFGKPVTLSCSQTLNHNVMYWYQQKSSQAPKLLFHYYDKDFNNEADTPDNFQSRRPNTSFCFLDIRSPGLGDTAMYLCATSRDLRPRGNTIYFGEGSWLTVV.

The chain couples TRBV7-9 to TRBJ2-5; 9 bases align to TRBD2. Germline V CDR1 and CDR2: SEHNR, FQNEAQ (reference sequence). CDR3 length equals 16 residues. Losses at the gene ends were 5 bases for V and 4 bases for J; bases not matched to a gene: 11. The chain's CDR3 is CASSLPGTRGGETQYF. DNA for the CDR3: TGTGCCAGCAGCCTACCCGGGACGCGGGGGGGAGAGACCCAGTACTTC. Complete variable domain (other parts from reference TRBV7-9 and TRBJ2-5): DTGVSQNPRHKITKRGQNVTFRCDPISEHNRLYWYRQTLGQGPEFLTYFQNEAQLEKSRLLSDRFSAERPKGSFSTLEIQRTEQGDSAMYLCASSLPGTRGGETQYFGPGTRLLVL.

The chain is built from TRBV4-2 and TRBJ2-7; D ambiguous. Trimming pared 1 base from V and 5 bases from J, leaving 12 bases between. There are 14 residues in the CDR3. From germline, CDR1 is LGHNA and CDR2 YNFKEQ. The chain's CDR3 is CASSQVAANDEQYF. DNA of the CDR3: TGTGCCAGCAGCCAAGTCGCGGCAAACGACGAGCAGTACTTC.

The rearrangement joins TRBV27 to TRBJ2-7; 8 positions agree with TRBD2. Trimming took 7 bases from V and 4 from J; bases not matched to a gene: 9. The CDR3 extends over 14 amino acids. Germline V lookup: CDR1 MNHEY, CDR2 SMNVEV (reference sequence). DNA of the CDR3: TGTGCCAGCAAGGAGGCGGGAGGTTATTACGAGCAGTACTTC. It specifies CASKEAGGYYEQYF.

The chain recombines TRBV11-2 with TRBJ2-7; a possible D gene is TRBD2 (7 bases). V dropped 6 bases and J dropped 6 bases, with 15 bases sitting between them. Germline-derived CDR1 and CDR2 are SGHAT and FQNNGV. The CDR3 sequence is 13 residues long. CDR3 sequence reads: CASRSTGRGEQYF. The CDR3, as DNA: TGTGCCAGCAGATCCACAGGGAGGGGCGAGCAGTACTTC.

V and J are TRBV6-5 and TRBJ1-1; D is undetermined. Germline-derived CDR1 and CDR2 are MNHEY and SVGAGI. Trimming shortened V by 2 bases and J by 4 bases, and 11 bases separated the two germline ends. This CDR3 has 14 amino acids. CDR3 DNA sequence: TGTGCCAGCAGTTACGGGAGAAGCGGCACTGAAGCTTTCTTT. As protein: CASSYGRSGTEAFF.

CDR3 sequence (DNA): TGTGCCAGCAGCCCCTCCCTCCGCGGGGGGGCCTATGAGCAGTTCTTC. Translating gives CASSPSLRGGAYEQFF. This chain uses TRBV11-2 with TRBJ2-1, with 9 bases fitting TRBD2. The V gene end was trimmed by 5 bases and the J gene end by 8 bases; junction bases not matched to a gene: 13. The CDR3 totals 16 residues. Germline assignment: CDR1 SGHAT and CDR2 FQNNGV.

This clonotype was observed a few times. The chain recombines TRBV6-1 with TRBJ2-1; no definite D call. Germline lookup yields CDR1 MNHNS and CDR2 SASEGT. V was trimmed by 4 bases and J by 0 bases, leaving 13 bases between them. The CDR3 is made up of 16 amino acids. CDR3 protein: CASSAQSHDSYNEQFF. DNA for the CDR3: TGTGCCAGCAGTGCCCAGAGCCACGACTCCTACAATGAGCAGTTCTTC.

The table lists this clonotype with a few counts. J is TRBJ1-3 and V is TRBV2, with TRBD1 matching 8 bases. V lost 6 bases to trimming and J lost 5 bases; unmatched junction nucleotides: 9. In germline, CDR1 is SNHLY, CDR2 FYNNEI. The CDR3 is 15 residues long. The CDR3 sequence: CASRRGTGFRNTIYF. CDR3 nucleotides: TGTGCCAGCAGAAGAGGGACAGGCTTTAGAAACACCATATATTTT.

The CDR3 sequence is CASSSRGGFNNSPLHF. The CDR3 DNA reads TGTGCCAGCAGCTCTCGCGGAGGCTTCAATAATTCACCCCTCCACTTT. The chain joins TRBV5-5 to TRBJ1-6; no clear D. Germline CDR1 and CDR2: SGHKS and YYEKEE (reference sequence). The CDR3 totals 16 residues. V was clipped by 3 bases and J by 5 bases, with 15 bases between them.